Listed below are T cell receptor beta chains from one sample, sequenced in a study of cytomegalovirus exposure and HLA in healthy donors. Libraries were prepared by immunoSEQ multiplex PCR; TCRdb keeps only in-frame clonotypes and omits some of them. Of around 130,000 clones in the sample, 65% to 90% were seen once. Sequences were obtained from PBMCs. Receptors were obtained from a woman under 30 in good health and CMV-seropositive. CDR3s include the opening cysteine and the closing phenylalanine or tryptophan. The D gene is left open where the match is weak. Some rows mark clone size as missing; the rest say once, few, many or name a class of expanded clone.

TRBJ2-2,-,-,TRBV7-9,CASSLQGGTTGELFF,TGTGCCAGCAGCTTACAGGGGGGAACCACCGGGGAGCTGTTTTTT
TRBJ1-2,-,-,TRBV6-5,CASRRDINYGYTF,TGTGCCAGCAGAAGGGACATTAACTATGGCTACACCTTC
TRBJ2-3,-,TRBD1,TRBV11-2,CASSPGTEVSDTQYF,TGTGCCAGCAGCCCTGGGACAGAGGTTTCAGATACGCAGTATTTT
TRBJ2-7,few,-,TRBV10-2,CASSEVGGGEQYF,TGCGCCAGCAGTGAGGTTGGAGGAGGCGAGCAGTACTTC
TRBJ2-4,-,-,TRBV5-1,CASKPGQVAKNIQYF,TGCGCCAGCAAACCGGGACAAGTGGCCAAAAACATTCAGTACTTC
TRBJ2-5,-,-,TRBV5-1,CASSRGFQETQYF,TGCGCCAGCAGTCGGGGGTTTCAAGAGACCCAGTACTTC
TRBJ1-4,-,-,TRBV6-1,CASSVQWSTNEKLFF,TGTGCCAGCAGCGTACAGTGGTCAACTAATGAAAAACTGTTTTTT
TRBJ2-5,-,-,TRBV18,CASSPPAADQETQYF,TGTGCCAGCTCACCACCGGCGGCAGACCAAGAGACCCAGTACTTC
TRBJ2-7,-,-,TRBV9,CASSVGQGNEQYF,TGTGCCAGCAGCGTAGGTCAGGGAAACGAGCAGTACTTC
TRBJ1-1,-,TRBD1,TRBV6-1,CASSPDRGGEAFF,TGTGCCAGCAGTCCGGACAGGGGTGGCGAAGCTTTCTTT
TRBJ2-2,-,-,TRBV5-4,CASSLGQLPGTGELFF,TGTGCCAGCAGCTTGGGACAGCTCCCCGGAACCGGGGAGCTGTTTTTT
TRBJ1-3,-,-,TRBV15,CATSREEGRGGNTIYF,TGTGCCACCAGCAGAGAGGAGGGCAGAGGGGGAAACACCATATATTTT
TRBJ2-1,few,TRBD1,TRBV28,CASSLSNHDRGRTYNEQFF,TGTGCCAGCAGTTTATCCAACCATGACAGGGGCCGTACCTACAATGAGCAGTTCTTC
TRBJ1-3,once,TRBD1,TRBV7-9,CASSPRDRVLGNTIYF,TGTGCCAGCAGCCCCCGGGACAGGGTGCTCGGAAACACCATATATTTT
TRBJ2-2,-,TRBD1,TRBV11-2,CARPITRDRSVNTGELFF,TGTGCCAGGCCGATTACCCGGGACAGGTCAGTAAACACCGGGGAGCTGTTTTTT
TRBJ2-1,-,-,TRBV6-4,CASRAYHHTSYNEQFF,TGTGCCAGCAGAGCTTACCACCATACTTCCTACAATGAGCAGTTCTTC
TRBJ1-3,-,TRBD1,TRBV23-1,CASSQSANRGLHGYTIYF,TGCGCCAGCAGTCAATCGGCGAACAGGGGGCTGCACGGCTACACCATATATTTT
TRBJ1-1,-,-,TRBV5-6,CASSLSQGSNTEAFF,TGTGCCAGCAGCTTGTCACAGGGATCGAACACTGAAGCTTTCTTT
TRBJ1-1,-,-,TRBV4-2,CASSQEELDTEAFF,TGTGCCAGCAGCCAGGAGGAGTTGGACACTGAAGCTTTCTTT
TRBJ2-1,-,-,TRBV7-9,CSSLGEEVEQFF,TGTTCCAGCCTGGGCGAGGAGGTGGAGCAGTTCTTC
TRBJ2-5,-,-,TRBV5-1,CASSLGLGTETQYF,TGCGCCAGCAGCTTGGGTCTAGGTACAGAGACCCAGTACTTC
TRBJ2-7,-,TRBD2,TRBV7-8,CASSQRTSGDEQYF,TGTGCCAGCAGCCAACGGACTAGCGGGGACGAGCAGTACTTC
TRBJ1-4,once,-,TRBV5-1,CASSLGGGAPNEKLFF,TGCGCCAGCAGCTTGGGGGGGGGCGCGCCTAATGAAAAACTGTTTTTT
TRBJ1-1,-,-,TRBV29-1,CSADSLNTEAFF,TGCAGCGCCGACAGTTTGAACACTGAAGCTTTCTTT
TRBJ2-2,few,-,TRBV10-3,CAINPGQNTGELFF,TGTGCCATCAACCCGGGACAGAACACCGGGGAGCTGTTTTTT
TRBJ1-2,-,-,TRBV20-1,CSAERSDGYTF,TGCAGCGCCGAGAGGAGTGATGGCTACACCTTC
TRBJ1-2,-,-,TRBV21-1,CASSRRQRPIYGYTF,TGTGCCAGCAGCAGGAGACAGAGGCCCATCTATGGCTACACCTTC
TRBJ2-5,-,TRBD1,TRBV7-6,CASSDLGQGVGKTQYF,TGTGCCAGCAGCGACCTGGGACAGGGGGTAGGAAAGACCCAGTACTTC
TRBJ2-7,-,-,TRBV5-1,CASSESSYEQYF,TGCGCCAGCAGTGAGAGCTCCTACGAGCAGTACTTC
TRBJ2-1,-,-,TRBV5-6,CASSLGGISYNEQFF,TGTGCCAGCAGCTTGGGAGGGATTTCTTACAATGAGCAGTTCTTC
TRBJ2-1,-,-,TRBV7-6,CASSLAPTGYNEQFF,TGTGCCAGCAGCTTAGCTCCCACGGGGTACAATGAGCAGTTCTTC
TRBJ2-7,-,-,TRBV2,CASSAPQKTYEQYF,TGTGCCAGCAGTGCCCCACAGAAGACCTACGAGCAGTACTTC
TRBJ1-2,-,TRBD1,TRBV10-2,CASSDSGTGNYGYTF,TGCGCCAGCAGTGATTCCGGGACAGGGAACTATGGCTACACCTTC
TRBJ2-1,-,TRBD2,TRBV5-4,CASSPGGESYNEQFF,TGTGCCAGCAGCCCGGGGGGGGAGTCCTACAATGAGCAGTTCTTC
TRBJ1-1,-,TRBD1,TRBV9,CASSPRDRTAEAFF,TGTGCCAGCAGCCCCCGGGACAGGACGGCTGAAGCTTTCTTT